This passage covers 20 T cell receptor beta chains from one sample sequenced in a study of T and B cells in COVID-19 patients. TRB rearrangements were amplified by multiplex PCR with BIOMED2 TRB-A/B primers. Each CDR3 protein is one row after TCRdb ran MiXCR on the multiplex PCR reads. The sample yields roughly 7,000 distinct CDR3 sequences, 22% seen once. Each TRB amplification used roughly 240-550 ng of genomic DNA from blood. The sequenced sample was blood. Source of these receptors: a human donor who had recovered from COVID-19.

This clonotype has more than one count but fewer than ten. The chain uses TRBV20-1 and TRBJ2-7; D is perhaps TRBD2 (6 bases). The CDR3 has 12 amino acids. Germline V gene sequence: CDR1 DFQATT, CDR2 SNEGSKA (reference sequence). V gave up 0 bases and J gave up 7 bases, with 10 bases separating them. CDR3 protein: CSARELAREQYF. CDR3 nucleotide sequence: TGCAGTGCTAGAGAACTAGCAAGGGAGCAGTACTTC.

There are a few counts of this clonotype. CDR3 sequence: CSALGGTGGYNEQFF. The CDR3 nucleotides are TGCAGTGCTTTGGGCGGGACAGGAGGTTACAATGAGCAGTTCTTC. The chain is built from TRBV20-1 and TRBJ2-1; TRBD1 matches at 8 bases. Trimming removed 5 bases from V and 4 bases from J; junction bases left unmatched: 10. There are 15 residues in the CDR3. Per the germline V gene, CDR1 is DFQATT and CDR2 is SNEGSKA (reference sequence).

This clonotype was counted ten times or more. The genes are TRBV24-1 and TRBJ2-3, with D unclear. Germline lookup yields CDR1 KGHDR and CDR2 SFDVKD. The CDR3 runs 15 residues. The V gene lost 4 bases and the J gene lost 6 bases, with 16 bases spanning the gap. The CDR3 DNA reads TGTGCCACCAGTGACCACAAGGGCCCCCGCGATACGCAGTATTTT. Amino acids: CATSDHKGPRDTQYF.

This chain joins TRBV20-1 and TRBJ2-3; TRBD2 matches 10 bases. V gave up 0 bases and J gave up 0 bases; unmatched junction bases: 9. Per the germline V gene, CDR1 is DFQATT and CDR2 is SNEGSKA (reference sequence). The CDR3 covers 18 residues. CDR3 bases: TGCAGTGCTAGAGAAGCTACAGCGGGGGGGCCCAGCACAGATACGCAGTATTTT. Protein: CSAREATAGGPSTDTQYF.

This clonotype is medium-sized within its sample. V gene TRBV5-6 combines with J gene TRBJ2-6, with TRBD1 as a possible D gene (5 bases). The CDR3 is 14 residues long. Germline loops: CDR1 SGHDT, CDR2 YYEEEE. Trimming pared 6 bases from V and 0 bases from J, leaving 7 bases between. The CDR3 region is CASIDSSGANVLTF. CDR3 nucleotide sequence: TGTGCCAGCATCGACAGCTCTGGGGCCAACGTCCTGACTTTC.

This clonotype turned up a few times. The J gene is TRBJ2-6, the V gene TRBV28, with D unclear. Per germline, CDR1 MDHEN and CDR2 SYDVKM. V gave up 7 bases and J gave up 2 bases, with 9 bases separating them. The CDR3 totals 14 residues. This CDR3 reads CASTPIAGANVLTF. The CDR3 DNA reads as TGTGCCAGCACTCCCATTGCTGGGGCCAACGTCCTGACTTTC. Combining the CDR3 with reference TRBV28 and TRBJ2-6 gives the whole variable domain DVKVTQSSRYLVKRTGEKVFLECVQDMDHENMFWYRQDPGLGLRLIYFSYDVKMKEKGDIPEGYSVSREKKERFSLILESASTNQTSMYLCASTPIAGANVLTFGAGSRLTVL.

Sample share makes this clonotype medium-sized. The rearrangement links TRBV30 to TRBJ1-3; TRBD1 is a possible D gene (5 bases). This CDR3 has 14 amino acids. The germline V gene encodes CDR1 GTSNPN and CDR2 SVGIG (reference sequence). V was cut by 2 bases and J by 0 bases, with 8 bases left in between. This chain's CDR3 is CAWSRQSSGNTIYF. The CDR3 DNA is TGTGCCTGGAGTAGACAGAGCTCTGGAAACACCATATATTTT.

This clonotype appeared many times. V is TRBV7-9 and J is TRBJ2-1; no reliable D call. This CDR3 comprises 14 residues. Germline CDR1 and CDR2: SEHNR and FQNEAQ (reference sequence). Deletions cut 3 bases from V and 1 base from J, with 7 bases between. DNA for the CDR3: TGTGCCAGCAGCTTGACCTTATCCTACAATGAGCAGTTCTTC. It specifies CASSLTLSYNEQFF.

By frequency in the sample, this clonotype is medium-sized. The CDR3: CASSVSPSLRANVLTF. DNA of the CDR3: TGTGCCAGCAGTGTTTCCCCCAGCCTACGAGCCAACGTCCTGACTTTC. This rearrangement joins TRBV6-1 to TRBJ2-6, with unresolved D. The germline V and J ends were trimmed by 4 bases and 7 bases, with 17 bases remaining between them. Per germline, CDR1 MNHNS and CDR2 SASEGT. The CDR3 runs 16 residues.

This clonotype is labeled as medium-sized. The chain recombines TRBV6-1 with TRBJ1-4; 10 nucleotides align to TRBD1. This CDR3 is built from 14 residues. V dropped 4 bases and J dropped 7; count of bases not matched to a gene: 3. Germline assignment: CDR1 MNHNS and CDR2 SASEGT. CDR3 coding DNA: TGTGCCAGCAGTGGGGGACAGGGGTTTGAAAAACTGTTTTTT. The encoded protein is CASSGGQGFEKLFF.

The chain combines TRBV2 with TRBJ2-5; perhaps TRBD2 as D (6 bases). Germline CDR1 reads SNHLY; CDR2 reads FYNNEI. The V and J ends lost 8 bases and 5 bases respectively, with 15 bases between them. The CDR3 has 13 residues. The CDR3, as DNA: TGTGCCAGCGGTGGGGACTTAGGGGAGACCCAGTACTTC. Translating gives CASGGDLGETQYF.

The chain employs TRBV7-2 and TRBJ1-1; a possible D gene is TRBD1 (5 bases). Germline V CDR1 and CDR2: SGHTA, FQGNSA. This CDR3 contains 15 residues. The V gene lost 8 bases and the J gene lost 1 base, with 17 bases spanning the gap. The CDR3, as DNA: TGTGCCAGCGGGGGTTACGGTTATTCGAACACTGAAGCTTTCTTT. It specifies CASGGYGYSNTEAFF. Drawing the rest from reference TRBV7-2 and TRBJ1-1, the complete variable domain is GAGVSQSPSNKVTEKGKDVELRCDPISGHTALYWYRQSLGQGLEFLIYFQGNSAPDKSGLPSDRFSAERTGGSVSTLTIQRTQQEDSAVYLCASGGYGYSNTEAFFGQGTRLTVV.

This clonotype was seen more than once but under ten times. This chain uses TRBV18 with TRBJ2-5, with D possibly matching TRBD2 (6 bases). Trimming took off 2 bases at V and 5 bases at J, with 18 bases between the two ends. Germline CDR1 reads KGHSH; CDR2 reads LQKENI. The CDR3 is 16 amino acids. The DNA for the CDR3 is TGTGCCAGCTCACCAGATTTGCGCGGGACGGGGGAGACCCAGTACTTC. Encoded protein: CASSPDLRGTGETQYF.

The V and J genes are TRBV28 and TRBJ1-3, with 7 positions matching TRBD1. The CDR3 consists of 17 residues. Trimming cost V 5 bases and J 0 bases; bases outside gene matches: 10. Germline V CDR1 and CDR2: MDHEN, SYDVKM. As DNA, the CDR3 is TGTGCCAGCAGTCCCGCAGGGGGGTCTAGCTCTGGAAACACCATATATTTT. It encodes CASSPAGGSSSGNTIYF.

V usage is TRBV5-6 and J usage is TRBJ2-7, with a weak D call TRBD2 (5 bases). V lost 4 bases and J 2 bases, leaving 10 bases between the germline ends. Germline CDR1 is SGHDT and CDR2 is YYEEEE. This CDR3 is built from 13 residues. The CDR3 loop reads CASSQEGAYEQYF. In nucleotides, the CDR3 is TGTGCCAGCAGCCAAGAGGGAGCCTACGAGCAGTACTTC. The full variable domain, rest sourced from reference TRBV5-6 and TRBJ2-7, is DAGVTQSPTHLIKTRGQQVTLRCSPKSGHDTVSWYQQALGQGPQFIFQYYEEEERQRGNFPDRFSGHQFPNYSSELNVNALLLGDSALYLCASSQEGAYEQYFGPGTRLTVT.

The genes are TRBV5-1 and TRBJ1-2, with 12 bases identical to TRBD1. The CDR3 is 15 residues long. Germline loops: CDR1 SGHRS, CDR2 YFSETQ. Trimming took 4 bases from V and 3 from J; bases not matched to a gene: 4. The CDR3 spells CASSLGTGGYYGYTF. The CDR3 DNA reads as TGCGCCAGCAGCCTTGGGACAGGGGGCTACTATGGCTACACCTTC.

This clonotype has more than one count but fewer than ten. V usage is TRBV20-1 and J usage is TRBJ1-6, with a weak D call TRBD1 (5 bases). V lost 3 bases and J lost 8, with 14 bases in between. CDR1 DFQATT and CDR2 SNEGSKA come from the germline V gene (reference sequence). The CDR3 has 14 amino acids. The DNA of the CDR3 is TGCAGTGCTAGTCGACGGGGGATAGATTCACCCCTCCACTTT. Translation gives CSASRRGIDSPLHF.

CDR3 nucleotide sequence: TGTGCCAGCAGTCTGACAGGGAGCGGGTCACCCCTCCACTTT. Protein product: CASSLTGSGSPLHF. V usage is TRBV28 and J usage is TRBJ1-6, with 7 bases identical to TRBD1. The V segment lost 5 bases and the J segment 10 bases; nucleotides outside the gene matches: 8. This CDR3 spans 14 amino acids. Looked up from germline, CDR1 is MDHEN and CDR2 is SYDVKM.

This clonotype is labeled medium-sized (0.01 to 0.1%). The V and J genes are TRBV12-3 or TRBV12-4 and TRBJ2-2, with 12 nucleotides matching TRBD1. Trimming removed 10 bases from V and 1 base from J; junction bases left unmatched: 10. This CDR3 comprises 17 residues. The CDR3 loop is CAMGQGASVGNTGELFF. The CDR3 nucleotides read TGTGCCATGGGACAGGGGGCGTCAGTTGGGAACACCGGGGAGCTGTTTTTT.

The table lists this clonotype with a few counts. The J gene is TRBJ1-3, the V gene TRBV10-3; D not certain. The V gene lost 0 bases and the J gene lost 4 bases, with 13 bases spanning the gap. Germline CDR1 ENHRY, CDR2 SYGVKD. This CDR3 has 16 residues. The CDR3 DNA is TGTGCCATCAGTGAGTCCGACCTCTCAATGGGAAACACCATATATTTT. Translated, it gives CAISESDLSMGNTIYF.